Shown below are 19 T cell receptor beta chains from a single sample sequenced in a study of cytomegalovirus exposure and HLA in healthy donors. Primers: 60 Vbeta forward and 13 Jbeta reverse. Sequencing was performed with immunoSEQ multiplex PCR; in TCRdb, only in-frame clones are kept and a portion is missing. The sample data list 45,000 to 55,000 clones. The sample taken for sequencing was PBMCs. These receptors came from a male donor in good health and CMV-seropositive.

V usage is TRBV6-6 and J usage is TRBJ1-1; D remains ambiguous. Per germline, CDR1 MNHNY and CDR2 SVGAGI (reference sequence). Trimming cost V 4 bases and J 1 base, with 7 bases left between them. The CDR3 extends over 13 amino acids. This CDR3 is CASSLAANTEAFF. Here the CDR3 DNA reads TGTGCCAGCAGTTTGGCGGCGAACACTGAAGCTTTCTTT.

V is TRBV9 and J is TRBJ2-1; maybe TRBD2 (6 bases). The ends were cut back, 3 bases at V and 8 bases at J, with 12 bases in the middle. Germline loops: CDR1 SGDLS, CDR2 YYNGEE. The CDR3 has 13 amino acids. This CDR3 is CASSGLVTHEQFF. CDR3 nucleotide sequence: TGTGCCAGCAGCGGACTAGTGACACATGAGCAGTTCTTC.

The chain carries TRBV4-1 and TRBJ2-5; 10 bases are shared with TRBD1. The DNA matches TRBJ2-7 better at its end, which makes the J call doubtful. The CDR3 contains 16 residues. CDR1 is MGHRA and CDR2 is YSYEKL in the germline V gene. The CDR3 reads CASSQVWDRGAYEQYF. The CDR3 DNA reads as TGCGCCAGCAGCCAAGTTTGGGACAGGGGAGCGTACGAGCAGTACTTC.

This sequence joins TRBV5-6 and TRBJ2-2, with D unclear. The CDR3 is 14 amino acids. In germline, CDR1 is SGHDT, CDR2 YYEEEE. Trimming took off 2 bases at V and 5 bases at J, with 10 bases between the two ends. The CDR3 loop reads CASSLGFGTGELFF. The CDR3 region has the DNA TGTGCCAGCAGCTTAGGTTTCGGGACCGGGGAGCTGTTTTTT.

The CDR3 DNA follows: TGTGCCAGCAGCCAAGGACTAGCGGGGTTGGGATCTGTCACAGATACGCAGTATTTT. Translating gives CASSQGLAGLGSVTDTQYF. The rearrangement links TRBV14 to TRBJ2-3; TRBD2 matches 11 bases. The germline V gene has CDR1 SGHDN and CDR2 FVKESK. V gave up 1 base and J gave up 2 bases; unmatched junction bases: 11. The CDR3 has 19 residues.

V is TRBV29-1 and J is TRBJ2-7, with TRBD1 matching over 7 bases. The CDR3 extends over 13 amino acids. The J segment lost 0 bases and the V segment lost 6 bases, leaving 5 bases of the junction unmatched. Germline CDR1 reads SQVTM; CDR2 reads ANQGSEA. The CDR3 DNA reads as TGCAGCGTCGTGGGACAGCGCTCCTACGAGCAGTACTTC. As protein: CSVVGQRSYEQYF.

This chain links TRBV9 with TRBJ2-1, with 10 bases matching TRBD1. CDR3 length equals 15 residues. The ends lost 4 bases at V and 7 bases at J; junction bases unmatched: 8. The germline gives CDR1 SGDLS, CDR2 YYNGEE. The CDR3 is CASSLGTGAGNEQFF. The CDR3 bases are TGTGCCAGCAGCCTCGGGACAGGGGCAGGGAATGAGCAGTTCTTC.

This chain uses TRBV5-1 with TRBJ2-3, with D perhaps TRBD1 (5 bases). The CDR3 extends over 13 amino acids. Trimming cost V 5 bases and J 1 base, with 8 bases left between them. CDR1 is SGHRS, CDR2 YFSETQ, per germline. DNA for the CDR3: TGCGCCAGCAGTTCGACAGGCACAGATACGCAGTATTTT. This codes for CASSSTGTDTQYF.

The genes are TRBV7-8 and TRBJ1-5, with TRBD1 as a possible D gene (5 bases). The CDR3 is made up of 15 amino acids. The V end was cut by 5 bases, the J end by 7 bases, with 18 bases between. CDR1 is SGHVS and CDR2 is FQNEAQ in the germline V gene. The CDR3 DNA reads TGTGCCAGCAGCCCCGACGGGGGGGGTGGACAGCCCCAGCATTTT. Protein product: CASSPDGGGGQPQHF.

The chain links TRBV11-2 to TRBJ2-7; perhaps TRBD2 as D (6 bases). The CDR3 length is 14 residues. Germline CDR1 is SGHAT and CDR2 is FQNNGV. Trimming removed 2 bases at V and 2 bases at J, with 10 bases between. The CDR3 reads CASSLTTGAYEQYF. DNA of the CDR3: TGTGCCAGCAGCTTAACCACGGGGGCCTACGAGCAGTACTTC.

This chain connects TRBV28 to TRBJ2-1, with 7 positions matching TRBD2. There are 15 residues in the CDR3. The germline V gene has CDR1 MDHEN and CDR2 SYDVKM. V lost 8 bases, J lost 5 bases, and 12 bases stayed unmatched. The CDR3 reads CASGSPGTIDNEQFF. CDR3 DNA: TGTGCCAGCGGATCCCCGGGGACTATCGACAATGAGCAGTTCTTC.

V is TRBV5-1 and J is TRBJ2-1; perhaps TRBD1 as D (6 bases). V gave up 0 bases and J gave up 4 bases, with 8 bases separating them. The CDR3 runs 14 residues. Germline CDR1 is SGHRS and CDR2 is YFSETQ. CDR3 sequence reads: CASSLGTVYNEQFF. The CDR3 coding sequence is TGCGCCAGCAGCTTGGGGACAGTGTACAATGAGCAGTTCTTC. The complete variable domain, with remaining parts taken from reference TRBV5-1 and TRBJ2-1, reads KAGVTQTPRYLIKTRGQQVTLSCSPISGHRSVSWYQQTPGQGLQFLFEYFSETQRNKGNFPGRFSGRQFSNSRSEMNVSTLELGDSALYLCASSLGTVYNEQFFGPGTRLTVL.

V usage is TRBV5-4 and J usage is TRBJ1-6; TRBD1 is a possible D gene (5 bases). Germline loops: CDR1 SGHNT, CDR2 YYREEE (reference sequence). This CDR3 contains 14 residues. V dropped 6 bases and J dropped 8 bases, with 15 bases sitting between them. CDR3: CASTQGSVDSPLHF. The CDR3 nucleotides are TGTGCCAGCACTCAGGGCTCGGTGGATTCACCCCTCCACTTT.

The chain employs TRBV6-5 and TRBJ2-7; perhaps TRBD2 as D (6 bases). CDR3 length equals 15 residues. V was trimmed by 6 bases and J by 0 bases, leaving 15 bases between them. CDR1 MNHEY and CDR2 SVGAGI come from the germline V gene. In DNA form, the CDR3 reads TGTGCCAGCAGGGACCTGGGCGGGGCCTCCTACGAGCAGTACTTC. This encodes CASRDLGGASYEQYF.

The DNA of the CDR3 is TGCGCCAGCAGCGCTCACAGGGCTGTTGGCACTGAAGCTTTCTTT. Translated, it gives CASSAHRAVGTEAFF. The rearrangement links TRBV5-1 to TRBJ1-1; the D gene is possibly TRBD1 (6 bases). The CDR3 covers 15 residues. Germline assignment: CDR1 SGHRS and CDR2 YFSETQ. V lost 4 bases to trimming and J lost 4 bases, with 17 bases between them.

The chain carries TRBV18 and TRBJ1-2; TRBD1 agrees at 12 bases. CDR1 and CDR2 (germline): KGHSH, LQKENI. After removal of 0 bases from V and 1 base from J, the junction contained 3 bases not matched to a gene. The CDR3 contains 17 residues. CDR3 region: CASSPPRDRGLNYGYTF. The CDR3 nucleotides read TGTGCCAGCTCACCACCCCGGGACAGGGGGCTTAACTATGGCTACACCTTC. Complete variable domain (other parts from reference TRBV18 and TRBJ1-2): NAGVMQNPRHLVRRRGQEARLRCSPMKGHSHVYWYRQLPEEGLKFMVYLQKENIIDESGMPKERFSAEFPKEGPSILRIQQVVRGDSAAYFCASSPPRDRGLNYGYTFGSGTRLTVV.

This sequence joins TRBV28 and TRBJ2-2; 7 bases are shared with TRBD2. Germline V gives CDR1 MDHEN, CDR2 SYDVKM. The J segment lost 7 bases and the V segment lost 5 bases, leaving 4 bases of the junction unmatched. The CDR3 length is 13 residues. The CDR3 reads CASSKTGGGELFF. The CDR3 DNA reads TGTGCCAGCAGTAAGACGGGGGGCGGGGAGCTGTTTTTT.

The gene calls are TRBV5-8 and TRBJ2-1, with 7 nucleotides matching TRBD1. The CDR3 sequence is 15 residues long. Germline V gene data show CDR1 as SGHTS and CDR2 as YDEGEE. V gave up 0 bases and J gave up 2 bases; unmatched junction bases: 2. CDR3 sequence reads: CASSLEGAPYNEQFF. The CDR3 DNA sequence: TGTGCCAGCAGCTTGGAGGGGGCCCCCTACAATGAGCAGTTCTTC.

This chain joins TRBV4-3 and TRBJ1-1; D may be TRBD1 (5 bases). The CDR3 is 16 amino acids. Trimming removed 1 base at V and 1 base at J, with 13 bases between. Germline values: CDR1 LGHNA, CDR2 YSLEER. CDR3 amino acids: CASSQGSQGPNTEAFF. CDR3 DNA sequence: TGCGCCAGCAGCCAAGGCTCTCAGGGTCCGAACACTGAAGCTTTCTTT.